The present entry profiles one TCR beta chain with its context. The data were obtained in a study of shared clonotypes between healthy human individuals. CDR1 and CDR2 from the germline V gene are KGHSH and LQKENI. This CDR3 comprises 16 residues. Unmatched junction bases numbered 6, after V lost 1 base and J lost 5 bases. Authors' methods: With immunoSEQ giving junction-only sequences and no quality scores, filtering differed. Repertoires were generated with immunoSEQ multiplex PCR, while TCRdb's copy carries only in-frame clones and drops some. That table is the source of V, J and clone size, and D and trimming were worked out from the DNA. The sample shows 2 million to 2.5 million clones, over 85% of them seen only once.

This receptor was obtained from a man aged 18-30 years in good health. Some clones in this sample may be carry-over from other donors' samples. The chain carries TRBV18 and TRBJ2-2, with 8 bases fitting TRBD1. The specimen was naive CD4+ T cells from PBMCs. Subset meaning: CD45RA+ positively selected. The CDR3 bases are TGTGCCAGCTCACCACAGGACAGGGTACGGACCGGGGAGCTGTTTTTT. This translates into CASSPQDRVRTGELFF.